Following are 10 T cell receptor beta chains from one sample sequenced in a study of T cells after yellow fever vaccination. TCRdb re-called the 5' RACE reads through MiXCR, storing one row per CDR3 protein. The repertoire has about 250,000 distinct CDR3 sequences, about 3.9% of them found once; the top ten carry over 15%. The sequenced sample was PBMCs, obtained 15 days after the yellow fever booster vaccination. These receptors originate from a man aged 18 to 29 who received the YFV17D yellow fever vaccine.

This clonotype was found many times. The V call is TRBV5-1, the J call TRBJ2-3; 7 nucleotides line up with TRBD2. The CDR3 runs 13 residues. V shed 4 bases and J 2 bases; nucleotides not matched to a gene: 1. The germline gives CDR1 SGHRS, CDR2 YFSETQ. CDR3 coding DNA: TGCGCCAGCAGCAGCGGGGTCACAGATACGCAGTATTTT. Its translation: CASSSGVTDTQYF.

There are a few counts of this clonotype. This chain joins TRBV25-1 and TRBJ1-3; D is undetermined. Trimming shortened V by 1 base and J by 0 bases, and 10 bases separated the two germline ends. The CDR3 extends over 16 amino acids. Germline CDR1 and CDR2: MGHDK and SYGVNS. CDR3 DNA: TGTGCCAGCAGTGAATTAGGGTCAGGCTCTGGAAACACCATATATTTT. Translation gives CASSELGSGSGNTIYF.

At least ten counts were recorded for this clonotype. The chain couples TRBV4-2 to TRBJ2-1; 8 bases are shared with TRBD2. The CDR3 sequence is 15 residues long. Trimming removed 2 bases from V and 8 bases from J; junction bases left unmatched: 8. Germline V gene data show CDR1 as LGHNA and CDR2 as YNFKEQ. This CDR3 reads CASSQIGGAADEQFF. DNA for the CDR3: TGTGCCAGCAGCCAAATCGGGGGGGCCGCGGATGAGCAGTTCTTC.

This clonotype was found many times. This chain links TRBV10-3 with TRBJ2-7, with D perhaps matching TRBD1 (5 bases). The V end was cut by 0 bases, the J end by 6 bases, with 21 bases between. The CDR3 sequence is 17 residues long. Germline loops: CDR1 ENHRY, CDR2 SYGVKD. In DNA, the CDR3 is TGTGCCATCAGTGAGTCGAAGGTGGGGCGGCGGTTTGGCGAGCAGTACTTC. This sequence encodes CAISESKVGRRFGEQYF.

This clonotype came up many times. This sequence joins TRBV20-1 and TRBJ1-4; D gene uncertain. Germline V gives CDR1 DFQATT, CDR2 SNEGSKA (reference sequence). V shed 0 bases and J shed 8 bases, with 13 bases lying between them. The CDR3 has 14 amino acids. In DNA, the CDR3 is TGCAGTGCTAGAGATCCGGCGGCGGGGGAAAAACTGTTTTTT. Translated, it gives CSARDPAAGEKLFF.

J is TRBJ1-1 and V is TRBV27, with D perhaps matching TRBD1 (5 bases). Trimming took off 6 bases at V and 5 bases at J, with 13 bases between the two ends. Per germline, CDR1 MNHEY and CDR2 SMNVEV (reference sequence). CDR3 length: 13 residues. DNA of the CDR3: TGTGCCAGCAGGGCGGGGGGGGGTACTGAAGCTTTCTTT. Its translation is CASRAGGGTEAFF.

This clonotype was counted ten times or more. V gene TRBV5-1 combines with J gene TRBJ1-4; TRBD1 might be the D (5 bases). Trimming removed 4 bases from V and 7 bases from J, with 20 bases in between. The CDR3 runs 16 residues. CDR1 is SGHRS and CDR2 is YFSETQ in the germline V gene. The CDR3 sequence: CASSEGTAIGGEKLFF. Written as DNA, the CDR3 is TGCGCCAGCAGCGAAGGGACCGCTATTGGGGGTGAAAAACTGTTTTTT.

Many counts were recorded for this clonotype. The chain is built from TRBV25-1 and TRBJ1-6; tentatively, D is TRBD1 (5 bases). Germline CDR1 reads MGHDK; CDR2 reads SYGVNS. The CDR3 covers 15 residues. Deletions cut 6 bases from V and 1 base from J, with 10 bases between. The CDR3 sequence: CASRSAGSYNSPLHF. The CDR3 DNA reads TGTGCCAGCAGATCCGCAGGGTCCTATAATTCACCCCTCCACTTT.

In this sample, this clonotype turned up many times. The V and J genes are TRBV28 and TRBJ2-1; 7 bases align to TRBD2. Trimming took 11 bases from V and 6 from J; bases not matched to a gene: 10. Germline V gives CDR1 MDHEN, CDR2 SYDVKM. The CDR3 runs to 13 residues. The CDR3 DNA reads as TGTGCCCACGGAGGGACTACTCGCAATGAGCAGTTCTTC. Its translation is CAHGGTTRNEQFF.

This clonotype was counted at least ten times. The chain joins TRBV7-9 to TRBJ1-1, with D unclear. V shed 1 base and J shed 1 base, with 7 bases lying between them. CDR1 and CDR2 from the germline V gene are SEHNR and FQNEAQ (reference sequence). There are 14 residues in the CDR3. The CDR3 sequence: CASSLGRTNTEAFF. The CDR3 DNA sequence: TGTGCCAGCAGCTTAGGCAGGACGAACACTGAAGCTTTCTTT.